The sequence of this TCR beta chain was determined in a study of blood T cells in healthy people across ages. Study observations and caveats: Getting older went along with TCR beta diversity per million T cells dropping roughly linearly.

Turning to this clonotype: What it recognizes is unknown.

The second PCR ran about 6 to 11 cycles with a sample-barcoded 5' primer and J-beta primers. One entry per CDR3 protein results from TCRdb running MiXCR on the 5' RACE reads. The sample has approximately 900,000 distinct CDR3 sequences, around 48% seen once. This clonotype was sampled from a man aged 30 to 39 in good health. The sequenced sample was blood.

The CDR3 spells CASSSRQGPSYF. Here the CDR3 DNA reads TGTGCCAGCAGTTCGAGACAGGGACCATCGTACTTC. The chain carries TRBV7-2 and TRBJ2-4; 7 bases map to TRBD1. V lost 6 bases and J lost 15; bases outside the gene matches: 11. The CDR3 is made up of 12 amino acids. CDR1 is SGHTA and CDR2 is FQGNSA in the germline V gene.